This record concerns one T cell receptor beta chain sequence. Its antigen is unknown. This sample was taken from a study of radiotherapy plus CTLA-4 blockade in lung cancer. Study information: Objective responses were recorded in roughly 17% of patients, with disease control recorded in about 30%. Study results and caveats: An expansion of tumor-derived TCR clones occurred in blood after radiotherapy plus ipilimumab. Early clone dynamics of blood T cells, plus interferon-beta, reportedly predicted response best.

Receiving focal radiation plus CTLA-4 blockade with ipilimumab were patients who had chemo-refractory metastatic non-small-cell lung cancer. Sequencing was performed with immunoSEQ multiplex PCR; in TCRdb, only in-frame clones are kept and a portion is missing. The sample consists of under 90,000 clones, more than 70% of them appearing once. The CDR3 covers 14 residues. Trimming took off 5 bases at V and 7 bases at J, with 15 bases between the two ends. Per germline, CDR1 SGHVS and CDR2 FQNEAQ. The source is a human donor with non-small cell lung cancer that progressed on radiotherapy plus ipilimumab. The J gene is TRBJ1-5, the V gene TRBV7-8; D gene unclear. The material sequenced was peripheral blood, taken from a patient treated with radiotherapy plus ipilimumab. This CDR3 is CASSSPATGQPQHF. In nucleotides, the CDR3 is TGTGCCAGCAGCAGCCCCGCTACGGGGCAGCCCCAGCATTTT.